This TCR beta chain was documented in a study of shared clonotypes between healthy human individuals. This table comes from immunoSEQ multiplex PCR, and its TCRdb copy is limited to in-frame clones, with some not included. The sample gives about 580,000 clones, nearly 98% of which show up once; 0.3% is in the top ten. This CDR3 is 16 amino acids long. With 3 bases clipped from V and 2 bases from J, the junction kept 4 bases outside the gene matches. In germline, CDR1 is MNHEY, CDR2 SMNVEV (reference sequence). As for this clone: Its specificity is not known.

Study-level findings and limits: Blood was the sole source, and tissue repertoires probably differ. Sorted-subset sequencing, rarefaction showed, was incomplete despite large depth.

Terminally differentiated effector memory CD45RA+ cells were excluded by CCR7 positive selection of CD45RO-negative cells. Sequencing was performed on naive CD8+ T cells sorted from blood. This receptor was taken from a man aged 25-45 years in good health. J is TRBJ2-7 and V is TRBV27, with 13 bases fitting TRBD2. The CDR3 DNA reads as TGTGCCAGCAGTTTCGGGACTAGCGGGAAAGCCTACGAGCAGTACTTC. Translation: CASSFGTSGKAYEQYF.